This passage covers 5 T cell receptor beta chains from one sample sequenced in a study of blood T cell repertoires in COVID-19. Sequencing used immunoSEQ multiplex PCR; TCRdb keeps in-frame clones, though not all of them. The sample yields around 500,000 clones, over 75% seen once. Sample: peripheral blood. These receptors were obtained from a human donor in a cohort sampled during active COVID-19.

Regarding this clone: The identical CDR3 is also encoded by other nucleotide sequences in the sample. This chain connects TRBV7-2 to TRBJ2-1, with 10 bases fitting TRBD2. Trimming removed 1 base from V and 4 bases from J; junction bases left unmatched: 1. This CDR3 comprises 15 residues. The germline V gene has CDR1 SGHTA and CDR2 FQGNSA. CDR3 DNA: TGTGCCAGCAGCTTAGAACTAGCGGGGTACAATGAGCAGTTCTTC. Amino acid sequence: CASSLELAGYNEQFF.

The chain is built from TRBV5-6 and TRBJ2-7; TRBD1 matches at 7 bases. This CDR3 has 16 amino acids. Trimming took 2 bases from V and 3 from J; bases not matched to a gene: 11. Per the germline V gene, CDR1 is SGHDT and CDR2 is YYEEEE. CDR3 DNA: TGTGCCAGCAGCTTCTTCCTTGGACAGGCGATCTACGAGCAGTACTTC. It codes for CASSFFLGQAIYEQYF.

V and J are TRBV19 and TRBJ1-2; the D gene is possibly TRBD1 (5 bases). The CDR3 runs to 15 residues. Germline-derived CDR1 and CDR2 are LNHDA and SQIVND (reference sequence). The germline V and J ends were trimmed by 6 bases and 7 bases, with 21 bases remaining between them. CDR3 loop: CASSLYDGLRGGYTF. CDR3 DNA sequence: TGTGCCAGTAGCCTTTACGACGGGCTTAGGGGTGGCTACACCTTC.

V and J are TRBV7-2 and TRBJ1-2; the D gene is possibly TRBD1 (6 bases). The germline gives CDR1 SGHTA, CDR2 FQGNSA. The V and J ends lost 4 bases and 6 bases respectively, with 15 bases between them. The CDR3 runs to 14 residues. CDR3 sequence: CASSSDRLDDGYTF. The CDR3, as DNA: TGTGCCAGCAGCTCGGACAGACTTGACGATGGCTACACCTTC.

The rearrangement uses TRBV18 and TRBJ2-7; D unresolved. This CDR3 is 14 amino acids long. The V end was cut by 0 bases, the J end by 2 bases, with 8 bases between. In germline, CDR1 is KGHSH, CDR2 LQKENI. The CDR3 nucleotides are TGTGCCAGCTCACCACCTCACGGAGCCTACGAGCAGTACTTC. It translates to CASSPPHGAYEQYF.